The 32 T cell receptor beta chains below come from one sample, sequenced in a study of T cell responses to AZD1222 COVID-19 vaccine. Generated by immunoSEQ multiplex PCR, the TCRdb table keeps only in-frame clones and is missing some. The data contain 120,000 to 150,000 clones, roughly 90% of them seen just once; the ten biggest clones take up 2.5% to 4%. This material consisted of peripheral blood, taken on day 0 of AZD1222 vaccination. All receptors come from an adult in good health.

The rearrangement uses TRBV4-1 and TRBJ2-5; D perhaps matches TRBD2 (5 bases). The CDR3 loop spans 14 amino acids. Germline CDR1 and CDR2: MGHRA and YSYEKL. V lost 1 base to trimming and J lost 5 bases, with 11 bases between them. CDR3 in amino acids: CASSQADSRETQYF. The CDR3 coding sequence is TGCGCCAGCAGCCAAGCGGACTCCCGGGAGACCCAGTACTTC.

The rearrangement uses TRBV4-2 and TRBJ2-6; D perhaps matches TRBD2 (5 bases). CDR1 and CDR2 from the germline V gene are LGHNA and YNFKEQ. V gave up 1 base and J gave up 2 bases, with 12 bases separating them. CDR3 length: 17 residues. The CDR3 sequence is CASSQAPRGAGANVLTF. The CDR3 DNA sequence: TGTGCCAGCAGCCAAGCCCCACGGGGAGCTGGGGCCAACGTCCTGACTTTC.

This clone appeared once. This rearrangement joins TRBV4-1 to TRBJ1-4; D is perhaps TRBD1 (5 bases). V lost 2 bases to trimming and J lost 0 bases, with 13 bases between them. This CDR3 comprises 17 residues. Germline V lookup: CDR1 MGHRA, CDR2 YSYEKL. The CDR3 DNA follows: TGCGCCAGCAGCCAACAGGGATCCCTGGCAACTAATGAAAAACTGTTTTTT. Translation: CASSQQGSLATNEKLFF.

This clone has only one observation. This chain connects TRBV30 to TRBJ1-2, with 7 positions matching TRBD1. Per the germline V gene, CDR1 is GTSNPN and CDR2 is SVGIG (reference sequence). The CDR3 has 14 residues. Losses at the gene ends were 7 bases for V and 2 bases for J; bases not matched to a gene: 10. The CDR3 nucleotides are TGTGCCTTCTCGGGACAGCCGACCAACTATGGCTACACCTTC. Its translation is CAFSGQPTNYGYTF.

This rearrangement joins TRBV3-1 (or the pseudogene TRBV3-2) to TRBJ2-1; D gene ambiguous. CDR3 length: 12 residues. Germline loops: CDR1 LGHDT, CDR2 YNNKEL (reference sequence). Trimming took off 2 bases at V and 1 base at J, with 0 bases between the two ends. The DNA of the CDR3 is TGTGCCAGCAGCCAATCCTACAATGAGCAGTTCTTC. Protein: CASSQSYNEQFF.

The chain employs TRBV28 and TRBJ2-3, with TRBD2 matching over 7 bases. Germline V gene data show CDR1 as MDHEN and CDR2 as SYDVKM. This CDR3 comprises 14 residues. V shed 6 bases, J shed 5 bases, and the junction held 8 bases outside the gene matches. The CDR3 here is CASRAMGEGDTQYF. The CDR3 nucleotides are TGTGCCAGCAGGGCTATGGGGGAGGGAGATACGCAGTATTTT.

This chain joins TRBV5-1 and TRBJ1-3; unclear D gene. The CDR3 totals 16 residues. Germline V lookup: CDR1 SGHRS, CDR2 YFSETQ. V was clipped by 4 bases and J by 0 bases, with 14 bases between them. Here the CDR3 reads CASSENTMDSGNTIYF. The DNA of the CDR3 is TGCGCCAGCAGCGAAAACACGATGGACTCTGGAAACACCATATATTTT.

V usage is TRBV4-2 and J usage is TRBJ1-4; TRBD1 matches 11 bases. The V and J ends lost 3 bases and 6 bases, in that order; junction bases with no gene match: 0. This CDR3 spans 14 amino acids. CDR1 is LGHNA and CDR2 is YNFKEQ in the germline V gene. CDR3 amino acids: CASSQDRGHEKLFF. CDR3 DNA sequence: TGTGCCAGCAGCCAGGACAGGGGGCATGAAAAACTGTTTTTT.

The gene calls are TRBV24-1 and TRBJ2-3, with D possibly being TRBD2 (6 bases). CDR1 and CDR2 from the germline V gene are KGHDR and SFDVKD. The CDR3 sequence is 13 residues long. The V end was cut by 5 bases, the J end by 6 bases, with 11 bases between. The CDR3 DNA is TGTGCCACCAGTGTCGGAGGGGAGGATACGCAGTATTTT. This gives the protein CATSVGGEDTQYF.

This clone was recorded at least ten times. For the CDR3, the DNA is TGTGCCAGCAGCCCGGCCGGGACAGATGGCTACACCTTC. Encoded protein: CASSPAGTDGYTF. This chain uses TRBV7-3 with TRBJ1-2, with 7 positions matching TRBD1. Germline V gene sequence: CDR1 SGHTA, CDR2 FQGTGA. After removal of 5 bases from V and 6 bases from J, the junction contained 6 bases not matched to a gene. CDR3 length: 13 residues.

The chain uses TRBV27 and TRBJ2-7, with D tentatively TRBD2 (6 bases). The V gene lost 4 bases and the J gene lost 3 bases, with 19 bases spanning the gap. Germline-derived CDR1 and CDR2 are MNHEY and SMNVEV (reference sequence). The CDR3 runs 16 residues. CDR3 sequence: CASSSPLGGRNYEQYF. The CDR3 bases are TGTGCCAGCAGTTCCCCTTTGGGGGGTCGGAACTACGAGCAGTACTTC.

The chain joins TRBV29-1 to TRBJ2-3; D gene uncertain. This CDR3 has 14 residues. Per the germline V gene, CDR1 is SQVTM and CDR2 is ANQGSEA. V lost 3 bases and J lost 0, with 10 bases in between. The CDR3 DNA sequence: TGCAGCGTTGACTCTGGCACTAGCACAGATACGCAGTATTTT. Translating it yields CSVDSGTSTDTQYF.

V gene TRBV11-3 combines with J gene TRBJ2-2, with a possible D match to TRBD2 (6 bases). The CDR3 sequence is 14 residues long. Germline V lookup: CDR1 SGHNT, CDR2 YENEEA. The ends were cut back, 2 bases at V and 6 bases at J, with 10 bases in the middle. The CDR3 nucleotides read TGTGCCAGCAGCTTATACGGGGACTCCGGGGAGCTGTTTTTT. Translation: CASSLYGDSGELFF.

The chain links TRBV2 to TRBJ2-7, with TRBD1 matching 7 bases. The length of the CDR3 is 18 residues. V lost 2 bases, J lost 2 bases, and 15 bases stayed unmatched. In germline, CDR1 is SNHLY, CDR2 FYNNEI. For the CDR3, the DNA is TGTGCCAGCAGTGAAACAACAAGTGGGACAGCAGGAACCTACGAGCAGTACTTC. Its protein product is CASSETTSGTAGTYEQYF. Combining the CDR3 with reference TRBV2 and TRBJ2-7 gives the whole variable domain EPEVTQTPSHQVTQMGQEVILRCVPISNHLYFYWYRQILGQKVEFLVSFYNNEISEKSEIFDDQFSVERPDGSNFTLKIRSTKLEDSAMYFCASSETTSGTAGTYEQYFGPGTRLTVT.

This clone has a handful of counts. The V gene is TRBV7-9, the J gene TRBJ2-7, with 12 bases fitting TRBD1. After removal of 8 bases from V and 5 bases from J, the junction contained 4 bases not matched to a gene. Germline assignment: CDR1 SEHNR and CDR2 FQNEAQ (reference sequence). The CDR3 extends over 13 amino acids. The CDR3 bases are TGTGCCAGCTTGGGGACAGGGGGCAACGAGCAGTACTTC. This encodes CASLGTGGNEQYF. Based on the CDR3 plus reference TRBV7-9 and TRBJ2-7, the full variable domain is DTGVSQNPRHKITKRGQNVTFRCDPISEHNRLYWYRQTLGQGPEFLTYFQNEAQLEKSRLLSDRFSAERPKGSFSTLEIQRTEQGDSAMYLCASLGTGGNEQYFGPGTRLTVT.

The rearrangement joins TRBV21-1 to TRBJ2-2; TRBD1 is the table's D call and was not checked against the DNA. TRBV21-1 is a pseudogene segment. CDR3 length equals 16 residues. The CDR3 sequence: CASSNATGQNTGELFF. In DNA, the CDR3 is TGTGCCAGCAGCAACGCGACAGGCCAGAACACCGGGGAGCTGTTTTTT.

The chain is built from TRBV5-6 and TRBJ2-7; D may be TRBD1 or TRBD2 (5 bases each). The CDR3 length is 16 residues. Germline V lookup: CDR1 SGHDT, CDR2 YYEEEE. The V and J ends lost 4 bases and 3 bases respectively, with 20 bases between them. CDR3 sequence (DNA): TGTGCCAGCAGCATTGGGGTTAGGGGACCCTTCTACGAGCAGTACTTC. This gives the protein CASSIGVRGPFYEQYF. The full variable domain, with the rest looked up from reference TRBV5-6 and TRBJ2-7, is DAGVTQSPTHLIKTRGQQVTLRCSPKSGHDTVSWYQQALGQGPQFIFQYYEEEERQRGNFPDRFSGHQFPNYSSELNVNALLLGDSALYLCASSIGVRGPFYEQYFGPGTRLTVT.

This clone appeared a single time. The DNA for the CDR3 is TGTGCCACCAGTGATTGGGGTAGCGGGAAAGCTGTAGAGACCCAGTACTTC. It translates to CATSDWGSGKAVETQYF. This chain connects TRBV24-1 to TRBJ2-5; 8 bases agree with TRBD2. Per the germline V gene, CDR1 is KGHDR and CDR2 is SFDVKD. J was trimmed by 4 bases and V by 2 bases; bases with no gene match: 11. CDR3 size: 17 residues.

The CDR3 spells CASSRGYRSSGANVLTF. CDR3 sequence (DNA): TGCGCCAGCAGCCGCGGTTACAGGAGCTCTGGGGCCAACGTCCTGACTTTC. The chain employs TRBV4-3 and TRBJ2-6; D possibly corresponds to TRBD1 (5 bases). Germline assignment: CDR1 LGHNA and CDR2 YSLEER. The CDR3 has 17 amino acids. The germline V and J ends were trimmed by 4 bases and 0 bases, with 13 bases remaining between them.

V and J are TRBV5-1 and TRBJ1-1; D unclear. Germline V gene lookup returns CDR1 SGHRS and CDR2 YFSETQ. CDR3 length equals 11 residues. Trimming cost V 4 bases and J 5 bases, with 6 bases left between them. The CDR3 spells CASSPGTEAFF. The CDR3 nucleotides are TGCGCCAGCAGCCCGGGTACTGAAGCTTTCTTT.

This clone was recorded once. The gene calls are TRBV7-9 and TRBJ1-1; D call uncertain. This CDR3 region has 12 residues. Germline V gives CDR1 SEHNR, CDR2 FQNEAQ (reference sequence). The ends were cut back, 4 bases at V and 8 bases at J, with 11 bases in the middle. CDR3 sequence: CASSSSRLEAFF. DNA of the CDR3: TGTGCCAGCAGCTCCTCCAGGCTAGAAGCTTTCTTT.

The chain carries TRBV20-1 and TRBJ1-2; the D is unclear. Germline V CDR1 and CDR2: DFQATT, SNEGSKA (reference sequence). This CDR3 is 10 amino acids long. The CDR3 nucleotides read TGCGCCCCATACCGCCTTGGCTACACCTTC. Its protein product is CAPYRLGYTF.

The chain combines TRBV9 with TRBJ2-7; maybe TRBD2 (7 bases). V shed 4 bases and J shed 7 bases, with 21 bases lying between them. Germline V gene data show CDR1 as SGDLS and CDR2 as YYNGEE. The CDR3 length is 15 residues. The CDR3 region is CASSLRGREWEEQYF. The CDR3, as DNA: TGTGCCAGCAGCCTCCGGGGGCGGGAGTGGGAAGAGCAGTACTTC.

The V and J genes are TRBV19 and TRBJ1-5; D not certain. V was clipped by 5 bases and J by 8 bases, with 16 bases between them. CDR1 is LNHDA, CDR2 SQIVND, per germline (reference sequence). The CDR3 is made up of 14 amino acids. The CDR3 region has the DNA TGTGCCAGTAGTTTCTGGACTAAGACCGAGCCCCAGCATTTT. This translates into CASSFWTKTEPQHF. Looking up the rest from reference TRBV19 and TRBJ1-5 gives the full variable domain: DGGITQSPKYLFRKEGQNVTLSCEQNLNHDAMYWYRQDPGQGLRLIYYSQIVNDFQKGDIAEGYSVSREKKESFPLTVTSAQKNPTAFYLCASSFWTKTEPQHFGDGTRLSIL.

The rearrangement uses TRBV6-1 and TRBJ1-6; D unclear. Germline-derived CDR1 and CDR2 are MNHNS and SASEGT. This CDR3 is built from 13 residues. V shed 2 bases and J shed 13 bases, with 12 bases lying between them. In nucleotides, the CDR3 is TGTGCCAGCAGTGAATTTATACGGGAGCCCCTCCACTTT. The encoded protein is CASSEFIREPLHF.

The chain has TRBV29-1 and TRBJ2-7; TRBD2 matches at 10 bases. This CDR3 is built from 14 residues. Germline V gene sequence: CDR1 SQVTM, CDR2 ANQGSEA. The V segment lost 4 bases and the J segment 1 base; nucleotides outside the gene matches: 4. The DNA of the CDR3 is TGCAGCGTTGGTGCTAGCGGGGGATCCTACGAGCAGTACTTC. It yields the protein CSVGASGGSYEQYF.

This clone was observed a single time. The chain links TRBV19 to TRBJ1-5; 10 bases are a match to TRBD1. The CDR3 has 16 residues. Germline V CDR1 and CDR2: LNHDA, SQIVND (reference sequence). Trimming at V came to 5 bases and at J to 3 bases, leaving 7 bases not matched to a gene. CDR3 amino acids: CASSPRTGGDNQPQHF. As DNA, the CDR3 is TGTGCCAGTAGTCCAAGGACAGGGGGTGACAATCAGCCCCAGCATTTT.

V is TRBV6-2 or TRBV6-3 and J is TRBJ2-7; D uncertain. V lost 6 bases and J 3 bases, leaving 6 bases between the germline ends. The CDR3 extends over 11 amino acids. The germline V gene encodes CDR1 MNHEY and CDR2 SVGEGT. The CDR3 region is CASSRDYEQYF. The DNA of the CDR3 is TGTGCCAGCAGCCGCGACTACGAGCAGTACTTC.

The chain is built from TRBV6-6 and TRBJ1-3, with D possibly being TRBD1 (6 bases). V gave up 2 bases and J gave up 9 bases, with 14 bases separating them. Germline lookup yields CDR1 MNHNY and CDR2 SVGAGI (reference sequence). CDR3 length: 14 amino acids. CDR3 bases: TGTGCCAGCAGTTACAGGGACACCGCGAGCACCATATATTTT. Protein product: CASSYRDTASTIYF.

This chain joins TRBV9 and TRBJ2-4; TRBD2 aligns across 8 bases. J was trimmed by 5 bases and V by 3 bases; bases with no gene match: 10. The CDR3 is 16 residues long. CDR1 and CDR2 (germline): SGDLS, YYNGEE. DNA of the CDR3: TGTGCCAGCAGCGGCTCGGCCGGGACTAGAGAAAACATTCAGTACTTC. Translating gives CASSGSAGTRENIQYF.

The chain is built from TRBV7-3 and TRBJ2-3; 11 nucleotides line up with TRBD2. The CDR3 consists of 18 residues. The germline V gene has CDR1 SGHTA and CDR2 FQGTGA. V shed 1 base and J 5 bases; nucleotides not matched to a gene: 11. CDR3 in amino acids: CASSLIGTSGAGGDTQYF. For the CDR3, the DNA is TGTGCCAGCAGCTTAATAGGGACTAGCGGAGCGGGAGGAGATACGCAGTATTTT.

This chain links TRBV5-1 with TRBJ1-1, with 7 bases fitting TRBD1. CDR1 and CDR2 from the germline V gene are SGHRS and YFSETQ. CDR3 size: 12 residues. Unmatched junction bases numbered 4, after V lost 3 bases and J lost 8 bases. DNA for the CDR3: TGCGCCAGCAGCTCACGGGACAGCGAAGCTTTCTTT. This encodes CASSSRDSEAFF.